This T cell receptor beta chain was observed in a study of a mutant IDH1 vaccine in newly diagnosed glioma (TCRdb year 2021). Context from the whole study: Of the roughly 31 treated patients, about 62% were male and approximately 38% were female, and the mean age was around 40 years. Prior to enrollment, standard therapy consisting of radiotherapy alone, temozolomide alone, or radiochemotherapy with temozolomide had been administered to patients, with the combination being received by most patients. Peripheral blood was collected at six visits: V03 (baseline), V05, V07, V10, V12 and V13. For exploratory analyses, approximately 23 treated patients had longitudinal TCRB deep sequencing done wherever samples were available. What the authors observed across the whole study: Immune responses induced by the vaccine were seen in 93.3% of patients across multiple MHC alleles. The authors noted that analyses of patient blood samples could not be reproduced because of sample limitations. Availability determined which PBMC samples were chosen for TCRB deep sequencing. No apparent relationship was observed between pseudoprogression and alterations in the top peripheral T cell clonotypes detected by TCRB sequencing.

Sequences MDHEN (CDR1) and SYDVKM (CDR2) are obtained from the germline V gene. V is cut back by 4 bases and J by 6 bases, with 5 bases in the junction unmatched. The CDR3 covers 13 residues, taking in both the cysteine and the phenylalanine. This entry keeps only the CDR3 DNA: 39 bases, framed from base 1. Interpreted using the paper, the time point label stands for: baseline, week 1 (first vaccination visit). What this sample's treatment or condition label stands for: pre-vaccination baseline after standard-of-care therapy. Newly diagnosed WHO grade 3 or 4 IDH1-mutant astrocytomas showing loss of nuclear ATRX were present in the donors. The samples were drawn from NOA16, a multicentre, single-arm, open-label phase I trial in Germany that tested a mutant IDH1 peptide vaccine in humans for the first time. Visit V03 blood draws served as the baseline sample for immunogenicity testing. Genomic DNA for TCRB sequencing was isolated from EDTA blood with the DNeasy Blood and Tissue Kit.

Library preparation used the immunoSEQ multiplex PCR assay. Rearranged TCR beta chain sequences were amplified with the hsTCRB Kit following the manufacturer's protocol. Sequencing of TCRB libraries was carried out on an Illumina MiSeq. The study's own analysis went as follows. The kit vendor's proprietary platform handled demultiplexing, trimming and gene mapping. TCRdb stores this immuneACCESS table with in-frame sequences only. Part of the clones is absent; in the studies checked, under half of the shortfall reflects unresolved V genes, and no reason is known for the rest. The DNA was the basis for D and trimming; V, J and clone size are from that table. The sample table lists about 15,000 clones, 85% to 90% of them with a count of one. The ten largest clones represent 7.5% to 9.5% of the sample. This clone was counted a single time. What this receptor recognizes is not known. Nothing much larger sits one base from this clone, and base qualities are not available.

Rearrangement joined TRBV28 to TRBJ1-1, with 7 central nucleotides matching TRBD1. Sequences were derived from PBMCs, sampled from a glioma patient treated with radiotherapy, temozolomide or both. The clonotype comes from a woman aged 40 to 50 with glioma. Some clones in this sample may be carry-over from other donors' samples. The base sequence is TGTGCCAGCAGTTGGGACAGTCGGGCTGAAGCTTTCTTT. It encodes CASSWDSRAEAFF.